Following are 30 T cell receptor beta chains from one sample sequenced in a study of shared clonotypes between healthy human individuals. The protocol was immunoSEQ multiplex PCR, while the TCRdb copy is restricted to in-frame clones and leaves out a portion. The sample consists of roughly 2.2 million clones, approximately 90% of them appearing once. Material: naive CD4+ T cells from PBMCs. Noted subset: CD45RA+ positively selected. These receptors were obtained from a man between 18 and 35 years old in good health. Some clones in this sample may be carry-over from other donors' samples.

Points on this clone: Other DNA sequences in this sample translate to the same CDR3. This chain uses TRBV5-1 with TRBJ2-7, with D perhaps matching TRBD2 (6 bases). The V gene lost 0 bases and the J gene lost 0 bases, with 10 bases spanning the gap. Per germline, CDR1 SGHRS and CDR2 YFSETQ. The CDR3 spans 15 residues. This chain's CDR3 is CASSLAGSGSYEQYF. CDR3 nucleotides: TGCGCCAGCAGCTTGGCTGGTAGCGGCTCCTACGAGCAGTACTTC.

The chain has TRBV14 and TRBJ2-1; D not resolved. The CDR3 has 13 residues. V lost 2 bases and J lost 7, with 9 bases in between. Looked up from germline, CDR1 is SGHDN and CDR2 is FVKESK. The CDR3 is CASSQPPGNEQFF. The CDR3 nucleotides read TGTGCCAGCAGCCAACCCCCCGGAAATGAGCAGTTCTTC.

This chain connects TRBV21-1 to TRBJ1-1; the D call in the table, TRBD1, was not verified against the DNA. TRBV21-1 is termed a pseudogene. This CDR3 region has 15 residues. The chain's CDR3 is CASSSRTLRATEAFF. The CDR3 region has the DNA TGTGCCAGCAGCTCACGGACCCTCAGGGCCACTGAAGCTTTCTTT.

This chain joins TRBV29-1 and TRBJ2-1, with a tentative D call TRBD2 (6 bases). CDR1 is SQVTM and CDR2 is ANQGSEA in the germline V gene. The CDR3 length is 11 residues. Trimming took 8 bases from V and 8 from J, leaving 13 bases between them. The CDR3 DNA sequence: TGCAGCTTTTTGAGACTAGATGAGCAGTTCTTC. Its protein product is CSFLRLDEQFF.

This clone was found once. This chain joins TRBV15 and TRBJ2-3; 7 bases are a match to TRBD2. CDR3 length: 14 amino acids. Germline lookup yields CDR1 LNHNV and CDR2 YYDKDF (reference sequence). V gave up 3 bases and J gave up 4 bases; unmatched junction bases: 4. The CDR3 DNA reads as TGTGCCACCAGCAGTTTCGGGGGGTCAGATACGCAGTATTTT. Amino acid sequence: CATSSFGGSDTQYF.

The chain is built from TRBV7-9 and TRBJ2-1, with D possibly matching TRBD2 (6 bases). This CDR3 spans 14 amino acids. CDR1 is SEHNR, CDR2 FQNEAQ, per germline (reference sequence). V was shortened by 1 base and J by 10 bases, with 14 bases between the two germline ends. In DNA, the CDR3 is TGTGCCAGCAGCTTAGGCGGGACTCCAGGCGAGCAGTTCTTC. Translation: CASSLGGTPGEQFF.

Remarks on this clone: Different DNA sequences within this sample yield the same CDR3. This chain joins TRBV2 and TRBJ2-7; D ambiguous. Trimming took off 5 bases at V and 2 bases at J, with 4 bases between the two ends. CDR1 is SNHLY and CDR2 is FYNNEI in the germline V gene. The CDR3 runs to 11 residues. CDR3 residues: CASSFAYEQYF. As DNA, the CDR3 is TGTGCCAGCAGTTTTGCCTACGAGCAGTACTTC.

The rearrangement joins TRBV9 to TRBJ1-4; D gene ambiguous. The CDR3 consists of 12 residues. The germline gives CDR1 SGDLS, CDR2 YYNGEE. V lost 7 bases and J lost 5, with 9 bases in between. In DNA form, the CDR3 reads TGTGCCAGCTCCCTCCCAAATGAAAAACTGTTTTTT. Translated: CASSLPNEKLFF.

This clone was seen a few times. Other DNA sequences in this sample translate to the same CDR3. CDR3: CASSLALAGGADTQYF. CDR3 nucleotide sequence: TGTGCCAGCAGCTTAGCACTAGCGGGAGGGGCAGATACGCAGTATTTT. This sequence joins TRBV7-2 and TRBJ2-3; 13 bases align to TRBD2. Germline V gene lookup returns CDR1 SGHTA and CDR2 FQGNSA. Trimming at V came to 0 bases and at J to 4 bases, leaving 1 base not matched to a gene. The length of the CDR3 is 16 residues.

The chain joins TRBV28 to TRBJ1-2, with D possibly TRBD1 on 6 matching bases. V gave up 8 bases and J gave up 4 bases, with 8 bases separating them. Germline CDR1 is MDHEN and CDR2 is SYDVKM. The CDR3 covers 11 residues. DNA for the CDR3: TGTGCCAGCCAGGACAGCTATGGCTACACCTTC. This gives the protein CASQDSYGYTF.

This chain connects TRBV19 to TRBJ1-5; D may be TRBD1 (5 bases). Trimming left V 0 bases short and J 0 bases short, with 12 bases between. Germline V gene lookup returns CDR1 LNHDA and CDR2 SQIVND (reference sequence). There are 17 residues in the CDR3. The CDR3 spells CASSIEGGGNSNQPQHF. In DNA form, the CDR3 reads TGTGCCAGTAGTATAGAGGGGGGAGGCAATAGCAATCAGCCCCAGCATTTT.

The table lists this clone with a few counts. CDR3: CASSSTGVGYTF. DNA of the CDR3: TGTGCCAGCAGCTCAACAGGGGTCGGCTACACCTTC. The J gene is TRBJ1-2, the V gene TRBV28, with 7 bases that match TRBD1. The CDR3 runs to 12 residues. The V segment lost 6 bases and the J segment 8 bases; nucleotides outside the gene matches: 6. The germline V gene has CDR1 MDHEN and CDR2 SYDVKM.

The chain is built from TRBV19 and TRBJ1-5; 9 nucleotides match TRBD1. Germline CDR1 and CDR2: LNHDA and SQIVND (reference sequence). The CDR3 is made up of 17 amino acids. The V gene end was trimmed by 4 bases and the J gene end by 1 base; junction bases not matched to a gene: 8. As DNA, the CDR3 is TGTGCCAGTAGTACCACAGGGGGCCGTGGGAGCAATCAGCCCCAGCATTTT. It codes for CASSTTGGRGSNQPQHF.

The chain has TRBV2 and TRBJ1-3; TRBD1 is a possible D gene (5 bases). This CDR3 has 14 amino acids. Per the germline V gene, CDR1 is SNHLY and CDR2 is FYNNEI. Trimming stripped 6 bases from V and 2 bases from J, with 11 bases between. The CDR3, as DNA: TGTGCCAGCAGGCGGACAAGCCCTGGAAACACCATATATTTT. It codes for CASRRTSPGNTIYF.

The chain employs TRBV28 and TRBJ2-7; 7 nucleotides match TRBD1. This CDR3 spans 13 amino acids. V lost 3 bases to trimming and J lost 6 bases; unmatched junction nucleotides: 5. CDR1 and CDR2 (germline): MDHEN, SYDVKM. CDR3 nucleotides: TGTGCCAGCAGTTTTCCGACAGGGTTCGAGCAGTACTTC. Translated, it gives CASSFPTGFEQYF.

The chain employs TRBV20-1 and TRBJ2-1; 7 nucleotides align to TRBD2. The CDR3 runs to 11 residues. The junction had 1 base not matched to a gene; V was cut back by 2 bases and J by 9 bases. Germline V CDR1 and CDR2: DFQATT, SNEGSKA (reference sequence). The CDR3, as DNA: TGCAGTGCTAGAAAGCGGGGTGAGCAGTTCTTC. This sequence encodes CSARKRGEQFF.

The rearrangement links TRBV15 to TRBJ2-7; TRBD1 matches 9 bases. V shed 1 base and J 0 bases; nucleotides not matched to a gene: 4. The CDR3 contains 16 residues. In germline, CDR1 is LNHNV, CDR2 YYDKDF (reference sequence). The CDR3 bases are TGTGCCACCAGCAGAGCCAGGACAGGGGACTCCTACGAGCAGTACTTC. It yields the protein CATSRARTGDSYEQYF.

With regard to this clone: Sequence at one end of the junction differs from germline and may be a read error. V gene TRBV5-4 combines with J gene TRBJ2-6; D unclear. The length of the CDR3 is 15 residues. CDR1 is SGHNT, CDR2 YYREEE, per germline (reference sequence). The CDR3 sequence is CASSLGRPGANVLTF. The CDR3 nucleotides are TGTGCCAGCAGTTTGGGTCGACCCGGGGCCAACGTCCTGACTTTC.

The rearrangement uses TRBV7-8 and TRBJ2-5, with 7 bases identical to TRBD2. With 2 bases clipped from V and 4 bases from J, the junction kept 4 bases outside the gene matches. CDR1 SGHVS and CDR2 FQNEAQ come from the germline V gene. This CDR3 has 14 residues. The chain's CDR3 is CASSLRGGLETQYF. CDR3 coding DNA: TGTGCCAGCAGCTTAAGGGGAGGGTTAGAGACCCAGTACTTC.

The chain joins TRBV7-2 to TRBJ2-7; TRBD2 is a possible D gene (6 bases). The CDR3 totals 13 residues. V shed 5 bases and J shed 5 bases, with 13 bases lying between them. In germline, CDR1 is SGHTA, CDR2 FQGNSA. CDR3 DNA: TGTGCCAGCAGCCCGGGGAGGTACCACGAGCAGTACTTC. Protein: CASSPGRYHEQYF. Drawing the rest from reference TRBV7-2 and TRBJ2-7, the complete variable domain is GAGVSQSPSNKVTEKGKDVELRCDPISGHTALYWYRQSLGQGLEFLIYFQGNSAPDKSGLPSDRFSAERTGGSVSTLTIQRTQQEDSAVYLCASSPGRYHEQYFGPGTRLTVT.

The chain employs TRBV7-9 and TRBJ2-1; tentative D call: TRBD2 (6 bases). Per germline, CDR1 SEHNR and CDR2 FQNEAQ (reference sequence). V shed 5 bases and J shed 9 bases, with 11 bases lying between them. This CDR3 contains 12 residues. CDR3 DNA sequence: TGTGCCAGCAGCCCCGGGAGCGGTGAGCAGTTCTTC. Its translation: CASSPGSGEQFF.

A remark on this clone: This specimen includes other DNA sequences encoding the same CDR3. CDR3 loop: CASSDGGDTQYF. CDR3 nucleotide sequence: TGTGCCAGCAGTGACGGGGGAGATACGCAGTATTTT. The chain is built from TRBV6-4 and TRBJ2-3, with D possibly called TRBD1 or TRBD2 (5 bases each). This CDR3 spans 12 amino acids. V lost 2 bases, J lost 5 bases, and 5 bases lay in between. The germline V gene has CDR1 MRHNA and CDR2 SNTAGT.

The chain's CDR3 is CASSPIGQGPGNTIYF. The CDR3 DNA reads as TGTGCCAGCTCACCAATCGGGCAGGGCCCTGGAAACACCATATATTTT. J is TRBJ1-3 and V is TRBV18; possible D gene TRBD1, 5 bases. V was pared by 2 bases and J by 2 bases, with 13 bases between. The germline gives CDR1 KGHSH, CDR2 LQKENI. This CDR3 region has 16 residues.

The CDR3 here is CASSALGTAYNEQFF. CDR3 bases: TGCGCCAGCAGCGCTCTTGGGACAGCTTACAATGAGCAGTTCTTC. This chain connects TRBV4-1 to TRBJ2-1, with 7 bases identical to TRBD1. CDR1 MGHRA and CDR2 YSYEKL come from the germline V gene. Losses at the gene ends were 5 bases for V and 4 bases for J; bases not matched to a gene: 8. The CDR3 has 15 residues.

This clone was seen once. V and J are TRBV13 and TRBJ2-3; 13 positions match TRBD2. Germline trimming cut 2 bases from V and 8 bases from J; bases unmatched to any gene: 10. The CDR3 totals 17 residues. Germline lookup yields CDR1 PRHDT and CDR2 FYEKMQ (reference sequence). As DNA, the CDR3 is TGTGCCAGCAGCTTAATTGTACTAGCGGGAGGGCGTGCTACGCAGTATTTT. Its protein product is CASSLIVLAGGRATQYF.

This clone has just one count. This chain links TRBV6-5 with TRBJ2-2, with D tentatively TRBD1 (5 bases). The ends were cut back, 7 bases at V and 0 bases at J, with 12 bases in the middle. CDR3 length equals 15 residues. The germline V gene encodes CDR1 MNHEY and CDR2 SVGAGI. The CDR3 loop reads CASKAPGTNTGELFF. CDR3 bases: TGTGCCAGCAAAGCCCCAGGGACGAACACCGGGGAGCTGTTTTTT.

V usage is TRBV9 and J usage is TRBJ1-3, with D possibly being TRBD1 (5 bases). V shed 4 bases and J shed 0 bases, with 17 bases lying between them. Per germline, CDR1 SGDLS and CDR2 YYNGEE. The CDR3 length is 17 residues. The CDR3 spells CASSPAPWGGSGNTIYF. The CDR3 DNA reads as TGTGCCAGCAGCCCTGCCCCCTGGGGGGGCTCTGGAAACACCATATATTTT.

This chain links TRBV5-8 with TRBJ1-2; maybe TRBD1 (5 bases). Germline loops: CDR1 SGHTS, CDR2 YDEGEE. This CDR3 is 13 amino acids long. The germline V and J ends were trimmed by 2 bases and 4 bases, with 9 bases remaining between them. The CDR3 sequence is CASSFGGSYGYTF. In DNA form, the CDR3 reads TGTGCCAGCAGCTTCGGGGGGAGCTATGGCTACACCTTC.

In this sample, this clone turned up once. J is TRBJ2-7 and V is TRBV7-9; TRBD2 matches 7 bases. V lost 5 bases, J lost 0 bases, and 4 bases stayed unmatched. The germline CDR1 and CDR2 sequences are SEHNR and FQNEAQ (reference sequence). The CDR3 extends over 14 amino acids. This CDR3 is CASSLSGYSYEQYF. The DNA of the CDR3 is TGTGCCAGCAGCCTTAGCGGGTACTCCTACGAGCAGTACTTC.

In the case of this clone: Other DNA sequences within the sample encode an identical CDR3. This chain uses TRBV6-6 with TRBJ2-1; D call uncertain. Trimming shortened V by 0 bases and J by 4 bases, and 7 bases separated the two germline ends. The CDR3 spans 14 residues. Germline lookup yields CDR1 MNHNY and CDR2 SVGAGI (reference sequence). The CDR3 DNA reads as TGTGCCAGCAGTTACTCTGGGTTGTACAATGAGCAGTTCTTC. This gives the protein CASSYSGLYNEQFF.